This T cell receptor (beta chain) was sequenced for a study of blood T cells in healthy people across ages. Broader study findings: While age rose, TCR beta diversity per million T cells dropped in a roughly linear way.

Through a sample-barcoded 5' primer and a J-beta primer mix, a second PCR was run for roughly 6 to 11 cycles. TCRdb passed the 5' RACE reads through MiXCR, listing each CDR3 protein once. This sample has approximately 1.5 million distinct CDR3 sequences, with roughly 32% found just once. Germline loops: CDR1 SGHDT, CDR2 YYEEEE. This CDR3 is built from 15 residues. Remarks on this clonotype: Its specificity is not known.

The V gene is TRBV5-6, the J gene TRBJ2-4; D is unresolved. With the DNA end fitting TRBJ2-7 better, the J assignment may be wrong. Sample: blood. This TCR came from a woman aged 30 to 39 in good health. The CDR3 is CASSLEVADKYEQYF. The CDR3 DNA reads as TGTGCCAGCAGCTTGGAAGTGGCAGACAAATACGAGCAGTACTTC.